The 26 T cell receptor beta chains given below trace back to one sample, sequenced in a study of blood T cells in healthy people across ages. Primers used in a second PCR of about 7 to 12 cycles were a sample-barcoded 5' primer and a J-beta primer mix. TCRdb re-called the 5' RACE reads through MiXCR, storing one row per CDR3 protein. The sample contains 1.5 million to 2 million distinct CDR3 sequences, about two fifths of which appear only once. Sequenced sample: blood. These receptor sequences come from a human donor in good health.

This chain connects TRBV5-8 to TRBJ1-1; D is uncertain. The V and J ends lost 1 base and 7 bases respectively, with 11 bases between them. The CDR3 consists of 13 residues. Germline V lookup: CDR1 SGHTS, CDR2 YDEGEE. The CDR3 region is CASSLIFGNEAFF. Written as DNA, the CDR3 is TGTGCCAGCAGCTTGATCTTCGGGAATGAAGCTTTCTTT.

This rearrangement joins TRBV7-6 to TRBJ2-1; the D gene is possibly TRBD1 (5 bases). Trimming pared 5 bases from V and 4 bases from J, leaving 15 bases between. Germline assignment: CDR1 SGHVS and CDR2 FNYEAQ. The CDR3 totals 15 residues. This CDR3 reads CASSRGDSTYNEQFF. Written as DNA, the CDR3 is TGTGCCAGCAGCCGCGGAGACAGTACTTACAATGAGCAGTTCTTC.

The V call is TRBV29-1, the J call TRBJ2-5; D is possibly TRBD1 (5 bases). The germline gives CDR1 SQVTM, CDR2 ANQGSEA. The V end lost 6 bases, the J end lost 4 bases, and 15 bases lay between the germline ends. This CDR3 region has 13 residues. The CDR3: CSVQGFAVETQYF. CDR3 DNA: TGCAGCGTGCAGGGTTTTGCGGTAGAGACCCAGTACTTC.

In the case of this clonotype: At one of its ends the junction is not consistent with the germline gene, which may arise from a read error. This chain links TRBV6-1 with TRBJ1-1, with D unclear. The CDR3 contains 14 residues. From germline, CDR1 is MNHNS and CDR2 SASEGT. CDR3 sequence: CASSASLQHTEAFF. CDR3 DNA sequence: TGTGCCAGTAGTGCCTCCCTACAGCACACTGAAGCTTTCTTT.

This clonotype was counted a few times. The CDR3 spells CSVMSGTSYEQYF. DNA for the CDR3: TGCAGCGTTATGTCGGGGACCTCCTACGAGCAGTACTTC. The gene calls are TRBV29-1 and TRBJ2-5; the D call may be TRBD1 or TRBD2 (5 bases each). The end of the DNA is better explained by TRBJ2-7, so the J call may be wrong. This CDR3 comprises 13 residues. Germline-derived CDR1 and CDR2 are SQVTM and ANQGSEA.

The chain is built from TRBV6-1 and TRBJ2-3; unclear D gene. With 7 bases removed from V and 0 bases from J, the gap between germline ends came to 11 bases. CDR1 is MNHNS, CDR2 SASEGT, per germline. The CDR3 length is 14 residues. The CDR3 protein is CASTTTVSTDTQYF. CDR3 coding DNA: TGTGCCAGCACCACGACCGTAAGCACAGATACGCAGTATTTT.

This clonotype came up once. This sequence joins TRBV9 and TRBJ1-2, with TRBD1 matching over 9 bases. The CDR3 consists of 15 residues. With V trimmed by 0 bases and J by 4 bases, 4 bases remained unmatched. The germline CDR1 and CDR2 sequences are SGDLS and YYNGEE. The CDR3 nucleotides are TGTGCCAGCAGCGTAGGAGGACAGGGGACCTATGGCTACACCTTC. It encodes CASSVGGQGTYGYTF.

This clonotype was counted only a few times. The chain links TRBV9 to TRBJ2-1, with 8 nucleotides matching TRBD1. Germline values: CDR1 SGDLS, CDR2 YYNGEE. This CDR3 region has 16 residues. The trim removed 4 bases at V and 5 bases at J, leaving 11 bases unmatched. CDR3 sequence reads: CASSRQGLGSDNEQFF. The CDR3 region has the DNA TGTGCCAGCAGCCGACAGGGGCTGGGAAGCGACAATGAGCAGTTCTTC.

V and J are TRBV28 and TRBJ2-3; 12 positions match TRBD2. The germline gives CDR1 MDHEN, CDR2 SYDVKM. V gave up 7 bases and J gave up 2 bases; unmatched junction bases: 10. This CDR3 comprises 17 residues. The CDR3 nucleotides are TGTGCCAGCACCACACTAGCGGGGGGCAGATTCACAGATACGCAGTATTTT. Its translation is CASTTLAGGRFTDTQYF.

The chain carries TRBV7-2 and TRBJ2-3, with 13 bases lining up with TRBD2. Losses at the gene ends were 2 bases for V and 2 bases for J; bases not matched to a gene: 10. The CDR3 consists of 19 residues. CDR1 is SGHTA, CDR2 FQGNSA, per germline. The CDR3 region is CASSLIRRTSGGLTDTQYF. The CDR3 DNA reads as TGTGCCAGCAGCTTAATCCGGAGGACTAGCGGGGGCCTCACAGATACGCAGTATTTT.

This clonotype was counted a few times. J is TRBJ1-5 and V is TRBV12-5, with D possibly matching TRBD1 (6 bases). The CDR3 runs 13 residues. Looked up from germline, CDR1 is LGHNT and CDR2 is FRNRAP. Trimming removed 8 bases from V and 6 bases from J, with 14 bases in between. CDR3 in DNA: TGTGCTAGTCCGGGGGCAGGACTTCAGCCCCAGCATTTT. Its translation: CASPGAGLQPQHF. The whole variable domain, filled in from reference TRBV12-5 and TRBJ1-5, reads DARVTQTPRHKVTEMGQEVTMRCQPILGHNTVFWYRQTMMQGLELLAYFRNRAPLDDSGMPKDRFSAEMPDATLATLKIQPSEPRDSAVYFCASPGAGLQPQHFGDGTRLSIL.

The V and J genes are TRBV28 and TRBJ1-1, with 7 positions matching TRBD1. Germline lookup yields CDR1 MDHEN and CDR2 SYDVKM. The CDR3 length is 15 residues. The ends lost 5 bases at V and 5 bases at J; junction bases unmatched: 11. The CDR3 reads CASSLRGGVRTEAFF. CDR3 DNA: TGTGCCAGCAGTCTCAGAGGGGGCGTGAGGACTGAAGCTTTCTTT.

This rearrangement joins TRBV20-1 to TRBJ2-1; TRBD2 aligns across 12 bases. Germline V gene data show CDR1 as DFQATT and CDR2 as SNEGSKA (reference sequence). The trim removed 0 bases at V and 7 bases at J, leaving 13 bases unmatched. The length of the CDR3 is 18 residues. The chain's CDR3 is CSAREGRLAGGPGNEQFF. The CDR3 DNA is TGCAGTGCTAGAGAAGGGAGGCTAGCGGGGGGGCCGGGGAATGAGCAGTTCTTC.

This clonotype was counted only a few times. This rearrangement joins TRBV12-3 or TRBV12-4 to TRBJ1-5; 7 bases map to TRBD1. The CDR3 consists of 15 residues. The junction had 11 bases not matched to a gene; V was cut back by 5 bases and J by 7 bases. CDR3 region: CASSPLEGAYQPQHF. In DNA form, the CDR3 reads TGTGCCAGCAGTCCGCTCGAGGGGGCTTACCAGCCCCAGCATTTT.

The chain links TRBV2 to TRBJ1-2, with 7 nucleotides matching TRBD1. This CDR3 has 16 amino acids. Germline loops: CDR1 SNHLY, CDR2 FYNNEI. The ends lost 2 bases at V and 4 bases at J; junction bases unmatched: 10. CDR3 loop: CASSERADRASYGYTF. CDR3 in DNA: TGTGCCAGCAGTGAACGGGCTGACAGGGCGTCCTATGGCTACACCTTC.

This clonotype was recorded a few times. The chain has TRBV10-3 and TRBJ2-1; 7 nucleotides align to TRBD2. This CDR3 is 14 amino acids long. Trimming cost V 0 bases and J 10 bases; bases outside gene matches: 6. The germline gives CDR1 ENHRY, CDR2 SYGVKD. The CDR3 DNA reads as TGTGCCATCAGTGAGTCTGGGGGGGTGCGGGAGCAGTTCTTC. It specifies CAISESGGVREQFF.

The chain couples TRBV25-1 to TRBJ1-2; no firm D call. V was shortened by 2 bases and J by 5 bases, with 15 bases between the two germline ends. This CDR3 has 15 residues. Germline assignment: CDR1 MGHDK and CDR2 SYGVNS. The CDR3 DNA reads TGTGCCAGCAGTGAAAGGCCCTGTGGAGCTTATGGCTACACCTTC. This sequence encodes CASSERPCGAYGYTF.

This chain joins TRBV3-1 and TRBJ2-7; D perhaps matches TRBD1 (6 bases). Per the germline V gene, CDR1 is LGHDT and CDR2 is YNNKEL (reference sequence). Trimming shortened V by 8 bases and J by 2 bases, and 19 bases separated the two germline ends. CDR3 size: 15 residues. The CDR3 DNA sequence: TGTGCCAGCCAGTCGACAGGTCTAATCACCTACGAGCAGTACTTC. Translated, it gives CASQSTGLITYEQYF.

This clonotype was seen more than once but under ten times. This chain uses TRBV7-2 with TRBJ2-3; 9 nucleotides match TRBD1. Germline CDR1 reads SGHTA; CDR2 reads FQGNSA. The V and J ends lost 3 bases and 4 bases, in that order; junction bases with no gene match: 5. This CDR3 contains 15 residues. The CDR3 here is CASSFRDRVPDTQYF. CDR3 in DNA: TGTGCCAGCAGCTTCCGGGACAGGGTACCAGATACGCAGTATTTT.

The chain employs TRBV27 and TRBJ1-2; D is perhaps TRBD1 (6 bases). Germline CDR1 MNHEY, CDR2 SMNVEV (reference sequence). The V gene lost 3 bases and the J gene lost 4 bases, with 9 bases spanning the gap. The CDR3 length is 13 residues. As DNA, the CDR3 is TGTGCCAGCAGTTTCGGGGACACCTATGGCTACACCTTC. Translating gives CASSFGDTYGYTF.

The genes are TRBV20-1 and TRBJ1-1; the D is unclear. V lost 3 bases, J lost 7 bases, and 6 bases lay in between. The length of the CDR3 is 10 residues. Germline CDR1 DFQATT, CDR2 SNEGSKA (reference sequence). The CDR3 sequence is CSASSFEAFF. The CDR3 DNA follows: TGCAGTGCTAGTAGCTTTGAAGCTTTCTTT.

This sequence joins TRBV12-3 or TRBV12-4 and TRBJ2-5; possibly TRBD1 for D (6 bases). Trimming pared 8 bases from V and 0 bases from J, leaving 16 bases between. This CDR3 has 15 amino acids. The CDR3 here is CASRLSTGYQETQYF. CDR3 nucleotide sequence: TGTGCCAGCCGCCTCTCGACAGGATACCAAGAGACCCAGTACTTC.

The sample holds a few counts of this clonotype. V is TRBV12-3 or TRBV12-4 and J is TRBJ2-4; no clear D. Trimming took off 8 bases at V and 0 bases at J, with 8 bases between the two ends. CDR3 length equals 13 residues. CDR3 in DNA: TGTGCCAGCGGGGATTTAGCCAAAAACATTCAGTACTTC. Translation: CASGDLAKNIQYF.

Worth noting for this clonotype: At one end, the junction sequence differs from germline, possibly due to a read error. The gene calls are TRBV5-1 and TRBJ2-3; 11 bases are a match to TRBD2. The CDR3 consists of 17 residues. Germline lookup yields CDR1 SGHRS and CDR2 YFSETQ. The CDR3 DNA sequence: TGCGCCGGCAGCCGTCAGACTAGCGGGGAGACCACAGATACGCAGTATTTT. Its translation: CAGSRQTSGETTDTQYF.

The chain couples TRBV9 to TRBJ1-6; 9 positions match TRBD1. The CDR3 extends over 16 amino acids. CDR1 is SGDLS and CDR2 is YYNGEE in the germline V gene. V dropped 3 bases and J dropped 3; count of bases not matched to a gene: 4. The CDR3 here is CASSGEDRGYNSPLHF. CDR3 coding DNA: TGTGCCAGCAGCGGGGAGGACAGGGGCTATAATTCACCCCTCCACTTT.

This clonotype showed up just a few times. The chain uses TRBV5-1 and TRBJ1-4, with 7 bases fitting TRBD1. Per the germline V gene, CDR1 is SGHRS and CDR2 is YFSETQ. J gave up 7 bases and V 0 bases, and 9 bases lay outside the gene matches. The CDR3 spans 16 residues. In nucleotides, the CDR3 is TGCGCCAGCAGCTTGGCCCTGACAGGGATGGTTGAAAAACTGTTTTTT. Protein product: CASSLALTGMVEKLFF. The full variable domain, with the rest looked up from reference TRBV5-1 and TRBJ1-4, is KAGVTQTPRYLIKTRGQQVTLSCSPISGHRSVSWYQQTPGQGLQFLFEYFSETQRNKGNFPGRFSGRQFSNSRSEMNVSTLELGDSALYLCASSLALTGMVEKLFFGSGTQLSVL.